This TCR beta chain was captured by sequencing in a study of pediatric ulcerative colitis. The count of this clone is one. Its matching antigen is unknown. Study-wide results and caveats: Total lymphocyte DNA, not sorted subsets, was the template.

Rectal tissue came from one to two pinch biopsies taken at colonoscopy. Clones were sequenced by immunoSEQ multiplex PCR, and TCRdb holds only the in-frame ones, with some missing. The sample has about 36,000 clones; roughly 73% are singletons. The CDR3 totals 19 residues. The trim removed 4 bases at V and 4 bases at J, leaving 15 bases unmatched. In germline, CDR1 is SQVTM, CDR2 ANQGSEA. This chain links TRBV29-1 with TRBJ2-1; 14 bases agree with TRBD2. Sequenced material: gut tissue. The clonotype originates from a boy younger than 18 with moderate ulcerative colitis. As DNA, the CDR3 is TGCAGCGTTGCACCCCGACAGACTAGCGGGAGGGAAATTTACAATGAGCAGTTCTTC. Residues: CSVAPRQTSGREIYNEQFF.